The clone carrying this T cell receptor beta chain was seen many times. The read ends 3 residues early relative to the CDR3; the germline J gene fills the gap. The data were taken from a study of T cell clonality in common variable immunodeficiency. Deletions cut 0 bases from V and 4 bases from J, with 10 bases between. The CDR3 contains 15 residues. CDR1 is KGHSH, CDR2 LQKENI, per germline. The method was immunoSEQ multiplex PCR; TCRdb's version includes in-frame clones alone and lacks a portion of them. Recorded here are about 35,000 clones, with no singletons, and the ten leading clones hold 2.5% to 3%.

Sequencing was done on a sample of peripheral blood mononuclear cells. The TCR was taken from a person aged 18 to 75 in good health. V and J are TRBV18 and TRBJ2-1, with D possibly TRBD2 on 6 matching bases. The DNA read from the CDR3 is TGTGCCAGCTCACCACCCCATGGAGGGTACAATGAG. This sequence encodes CASSPPHGGYNE. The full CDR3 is CASSPPHGGYNEQFF.